The count of the clone carrying this T cell receptor (beta chain) is one. V trimming: 6 bases; J trimming: 0 bases; junction bases outside the gene matches: 8. Germline V gene lookup returns CDR1 MNHEY and CDR2 SMNVEV (reference sequence). CDR3 length: 16 amino acids. In the study's own analysis: Amplification with reference gene primers provided the estimates of nucleated cell counts. Profiled with immunoSEQ multiplex PCR; TCRdb holds only in-frame clones, not every one. That table is the source of V, J and clone size, and D and trimming were worked out from the DNA. This table holds 80,000 to 100,000 clones, 85% to 90% found once. The sample belongs to a study of blood T cell repertoires in COVID-19. In the study overall: There were acute and convalescent COVID-19 samples, and they came from the United States, Italy and Spain. T cells, B-cell-depleted T cells, or PBMCs provided the cDNA or gDNA that served as material.

The sequenced material came from peripheral blood. This receptor was obtained from a woman of 80 years or more in a cohort sampled during active or convalescent COVID-19. The chain combines TRBV27 with TRBJ2-1, with 7 bases identical to TRBD2. CDR3 bases: TGTGCCAGCAGGATACGACTAGCCAGCTCCTACAATGAGCAGTTCTTC. Its protein is CASRIRLASSYNEQFF.